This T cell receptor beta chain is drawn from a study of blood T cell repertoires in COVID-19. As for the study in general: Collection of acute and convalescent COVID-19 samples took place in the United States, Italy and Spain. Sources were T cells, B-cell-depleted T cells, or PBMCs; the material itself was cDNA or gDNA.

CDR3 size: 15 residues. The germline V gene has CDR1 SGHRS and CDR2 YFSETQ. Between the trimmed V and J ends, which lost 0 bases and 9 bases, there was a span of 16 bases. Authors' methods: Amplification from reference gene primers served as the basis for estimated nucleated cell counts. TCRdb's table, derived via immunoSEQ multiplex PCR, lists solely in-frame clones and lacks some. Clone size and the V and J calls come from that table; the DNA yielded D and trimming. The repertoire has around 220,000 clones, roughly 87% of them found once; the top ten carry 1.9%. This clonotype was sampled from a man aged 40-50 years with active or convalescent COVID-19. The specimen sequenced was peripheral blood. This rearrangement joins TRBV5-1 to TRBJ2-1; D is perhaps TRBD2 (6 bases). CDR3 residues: CASSLGARNGGEQFF. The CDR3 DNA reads TGCGCCAGCAGCTTGGGAGCCAGGAACGGGGGTGAGCAGTTCTTC.